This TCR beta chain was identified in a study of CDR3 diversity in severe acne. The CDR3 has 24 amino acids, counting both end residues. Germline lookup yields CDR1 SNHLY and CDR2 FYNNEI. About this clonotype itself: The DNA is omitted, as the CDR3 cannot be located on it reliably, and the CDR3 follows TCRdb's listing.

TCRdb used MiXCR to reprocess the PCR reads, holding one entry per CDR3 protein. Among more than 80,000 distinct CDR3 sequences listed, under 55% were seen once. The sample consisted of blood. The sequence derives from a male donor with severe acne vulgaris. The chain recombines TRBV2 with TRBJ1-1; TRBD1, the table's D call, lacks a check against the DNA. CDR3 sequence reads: CASSEISLASVGFGPGTLNTEAFF.